This T cell receptor (beta chain) was identified during a study of blood T cell repertoires in COVID-19. The protocol was immunoSEQ multiplex PCR, while the TCRdb copy is restricted to in-frame clones and leaves out a portion. The sample includes roughly 160,000 clones, more than 65% of them seen just once. The CDR3 sequence is 16 residues long. Trimming took off 3 bases at V and 8 bases at J, with 20 bases between the two ends. Germline-derived CDR1 and CDR2 are KGHSH and LQKENI. This TCR derives from a man in his 70s with active or convalescent COVID-19. Sequenced input: peripheral blood. This chain connects TRBV18 to TRBJ2-1, with D tentatively TRBD1 (6 bases). CDR3 in amino acids: CASSPLGGRGAYEQFF. CDR3 bases: TGTGCCAGCTCACCCCTAGGGGGAAGGGGTGCGTATGAGCAGTTCTTC.